Below, one TCR beta chain is given with its context. Its antigen is unknown. This CDR3 is 15 amino acids long. CDR1 and CDR2 from the germline V gene are WSHSY and SAAADI. This sample stems from a study of post-analysis software for immune sequencing data. In the study overall: Recorded disease courses covered relapsing-remitting, secondary progressive and progressive-relapsing multiple sclerosis. Some patients had no subtype annotation. Study-wide results and caveats: Batch-matched samples strongly co-clustered by F measure. There were roughly 5 TRBV segments more frequent in patients than controls, and TRBV5-6, TRBV5-1 and TRBV20-1 were among them.

TCR beta cDNA libraries included unique molecular identifiers. MiXCR was run by TCRdb on the PCR reads, yielding one entry per CDR3 protein. The data show fewer than 900,000 distinct CDR3 sequences, with under 60% seen just once and around 4.7% held by the top ten. The clonotype was recovered from a girl aged 5 to 17 with multiple sclerosis. The chain links TRBV10-2 to TRBJ2-4, with TRBD2 identical over 9 bases. The J call is uncertain, as TRBJ2-7 better fits the DNA end. Sequencing was carried out using blood. The chain's CDR3 is CASSEWAGGSHEQYF. CDR3 DNA: TGCGCCAGCAGTGAGTGGGCGGGAGGGTCTCACGAGCAGTACTTC.